This T cell receptor beta chain originates from a study of blood T cell repertoires in COVID-19. Study overall: Material from acute and convalescent COVID-19 was sourced from the United States, Italy and Spain. PBMCs, B-cell-depleted T cells, or T cells provided the cDNA or gDNA that made up the material.

As originally analysed: Estimates of nucleated cell counts were drawn from the amplification of reference gene primers. Using immunoSEQ multiplex PCR, the repertoire was profiled, and TCRdb retains in-frame clones only, with some absent. V, J and clone size are those of that table, while D and trimming were read from the DNA. The sample yields tens of thousands of clones, 75% to 90% seen once. The clonotype was recovered from a human donor in a cohort sampled during active COVID-19. The sequencing input was peripheral blood.

The CDR3 sequence: CASSLGQGTGASTDTQYF. CDR3 DNA: TGCGCCAGCAGCTTGGGACAAGGGACAGGAGCTAGCACAGATACGCAGTATTTT. The J gene is TRBJ2-3, the V gene TRBV5-1; 8 nucleotides match TRBD1. From germline, CDR1 is SGHRS and CDR2 YFSETQ. The CDR3 runs to 18 residues. The V gene end was trimmed by 0 bases and the J gene end by 0 bases; junction bases not matched to a gene: 9.